What follows are 20 T cell receptor beta chains derived from one specimen sequenced in a study of blood T cell repertoires in COVID-19. TCRdb's table, derived via immunoSEQ multiplex PCR, lists solely in-frame clones and lacks some. Among under 75,000 clones, about four fifths were seen once, and the ten largest hold just under 6.5%. Source material: peripheral blood. These receptors all stem from a human donor in a cohort sampled during active COVID-19.

The chain combines TRBV5-1 with TRBJ1-1, with 9 bases matching TRBD1. This CDR3 comprises 17 residues. V shed 4 bases and J 4 bases; nucleotides not matched to a gene: 14. Germline CDR1 and CDR2: SGHRS and YFSETQ. The CDR3 region is CASSRGQGKVVSTEAFF. The CDR3 DNA is TGCGCCAGCAGCCGGGGACAGGGAAAAGTGGTAAGCACTGAAGCTTTCTTT.

Remarks on this clone: One junction end disagrees with the germline gene, perhaps due to a read error. The CDR3 coding sequence is TGCGCCAGCAGCAAAGACAGGGTCCTACTCGAAGCTTTCTTT. Amino acid sequence: CASSKDRVLLEAFF. The chain recombines TRBV4-1 with TRBJ1-1, with 7 bases lining up with TRBD1. Germline CDR1 is MGHRA and CDR2 is YSYEKL. The CDR3 sequence is 14 residues long.

This rearrangement joins TRBV19 to TRBJ2-1; weak D call: TRBD2 (6 bases). This CDR3 is built from 16 residues. Germline loops: CDR1 LNHDA, CDR2 SQIVND (reference sequence). Trimming took off 7 bases at V and 4 bases at J, with 20 bases between the two ends. The CDR3 DNA is TGTGCCAGTAAGAGAGTCGCGGGATGGTCTTACAATGAGCAGTTCTTC. It encodes CASKRVAGWSYNEQFF. The full variable domain, its missing parts supplied by reference TRBV19 and TRBJ2-1, is DGGITQSPKYLFRKEGQNVTLSCEQNLNHDAMYWYRQDPGQGLRLIYYSQIVNDFQKGDIAEGYSVSREKKESFPLTVTSAQKNPTAFYLCASKRVAGWSYNEQFFGPGTRLTVL.

The chain employs TRBV6-1 and TRBJ1-4; D gene unclear. Germline-derived CDR1 and CDR2 are MNHNS and SASEGT. With 2 bases removed from V and 7 bases from J, the gap between germline ends came to 5 bases. The CDR3 has 12 amino acids. CDR3 loop: CASSELAEKLFF. CDR3 sequence (DNA): TGTGCCAGCAGTGAATTGGCTGAAAAACTGTTTTTT.

The chain joins TRBV5-1 to TRBJ2-3; TRBD1 agrees at 9 bases. J was trimmed by 5 bases and V by 9 bases; bases with no gene match: 10. Per the germline V gene, CDR1 is SGHRS and CDR2 is YFSETQ. CDR3 size: 14 residues. The chain's CDR3 is CATGLTGGKDTQYF. The DNA for the CDR3 is TGCGCCACCGGGCTTACAGGGGGCAAAGATACGCAGTATTTT.

This clone has only a few counts. The chain employs TRBV19 and TRBJ1-1, with D uncertain. The CDR3 sequence is 11 residues long. Germline V gene lookup returns CDR1 LNHDA and CDR2 SQIVND (reference sequence). Trimming left V 8 bases short and J 3 bases short, with 7 bases between. Here the CDR3 reads CASQQDTEAFF. Here the CDR3 DNA reads TGTGCCAGTCAACAAGACACTGAAGCTTTCTTT.

The chain is built from TRBV9 and TRBJ2-3; 8 nucleotides agree with TRBD2. The germline gives CDR1 SGDLS, CDR2 YYNGEE. The CDR3 totals 15 residues. J gave up 2 bases and V 3 bases, and 5 bases lay outside the gene matches. The CDR3 sequence is CASSETSGDTDTQYF. DNA for the CDR3: TGTGCCAGCAGCGAAACTAGCGGAGACACAGATACGCAGTATTTT.

This clone was seen a few times. This chain joins TRBV6-5 and TRBJ1-6, with D unclear. V lost 7 bases and J lost 8, with 12 bases in between. The CDR3 has 13 residues. In germline, CDR1 is MNHEY, CDR2 SVGAGI. The CDR3 spells CASTPGRYSPLHF. The CDR3 DNA reads as TGTGCCAGCACTCCCGGGAGGTATTCACCCCTCCACTTT.

This clone was counted between two and nine times. V gene TRBV3-1 (or the pseudogene TRBV3-2) combines with J gene TRBJ1-5; D uncertain. The CDR3 is 15 residues long. The germline gives CDR1 LGHDT, CDR2 YNNKEL (reference sequence). V shed 4 bases and J shed 0 bases, with 10 bases lying between them. The CDR3 bases are TGTGCCAGCAGCCTCAAGCCAAGTAGCAATCAGCCCCAGCATTTT. Residues: CASSLKPSSNQPQHF.

This chain links TRBV7-9 with TRBJ2-5; 9 positions match TRBD2. CDR3 length: 17 residues. Per the germline V gene, CDR1 is SEHNR and CDR2 is FQNEAQ (reference sequence). The trim removed 5 bases at V and 4 bases at J, leaving 14 bases unmatched. For the CDR3, the DNA is TGTGCCAGCAGCCCGGGACGGACTAGCGATAGCCGAGAGACCCAGTACTTC. Amino acid sequence: CASSPGRTSDSRETQYF.

This clone showed up just a few times. The genes are TRBV5-6 and TRBJ1-2; 7 bases match TRBD1. This CDR3 has 17 residues. Unmatched junction bases numbered 8, after V lost 0 bases and J lost 0 bases. CDR1 is SGHDT and CDR2 is YYEEEE in the germline V gene. In nucleotides, the CDR3 is TGTGCCAGCAGCTTGGTAGGTCGGGACAGAACTAACTATGGCTACACCTTC. It encodes CASSLVGRDRTNYGYTF.

This chain uses TRBV18 with TRBJ2-1; D is possibly TRBD2 (6 bases). From germline, CDR1 is KGHSH and CDR2 LQKENI. The CDR3 spans 14 residues. The V and J ends lost 3 bases and 10 bases respectively, with 16 bases between them. In nucleotides, the CDR3 is TGTGCCAGCTCACCCAGGGAGGTCACGAGAGAGCAGTTCTTC. Translating gives CASSPREVTREQFF. The complete variable domain, with remaining parts taken from reference TRBV18 and TRBJ2-1, reads NAGVMQNPRHLVRRRGQEARLRCSPMKGHSHVYWYRQLPEEGLKFMVYLQKENIIDESGMPKERFSAEFPKEGPSILRIQQVVRGDSAAYFCASSPREVTREQFFGPGTRLTVL.

In its sample, this clone was seen once. This chain connects TRBV19 to TRBJ1-2; D possibly corresponds to TRBD1 (6 bases). CDR1 and CDR2 (germline): LNHDA, SQIVND (reference sequence). This CDR3 has 14 amino acids. V was clipped by 4 bases and J by 9 bases, with 18 bases between them. The CDR3 sequence: CASSSRGGRESYTF. DNA for the CDR3: TGTGCCAGTAGTAGTAGGGGGGGGCGCGAAAGCTACACCTTC.

As for this clone: At one end the junction does not follow the germline gene, possibly because of a read error. This chain uses TRBV4-2 with TRBJ2-7; 10 positions agree with TRBD2. Germline V gene lookup returns CDR1 LGHNA and CDR2 YNFKEQ. The CDR3 totals 14 residues. The CDR3 here is CASSQDLQRGGQGF. CDR3 bases: TGTGCCAGCAGCCAAGATTTACAGCGGGGGGGCCAGGGCTTC.

The V gene is TRBV15, the J gene TRBJ2-5; 9 bases line up with TRBD1. The CDR3 runs 17 residues. The J segment lost 1 base and the V segment lost 2 bases, leaving 8 bases of the junction unmatched. CDR1 and CDR2 (germline): LNHNV, YYDKDF (reference sequence). This CDR3 reads CATSRKTGGRTQETQYF. The DNA for the CDR3 is TGTGCCACCAGCAGAAAAACAGGGGGCCGGACCCAAGAGACCCAGTACTTC.

The chain employs TRBV12-3 or TRBV12-4 and TRBJ2-7; TRBD2 agrees at 7 bases. The CDR3 spans 13 residues. J was trimmed by 4 bases and V by 6 bases; bases with no gene match: 6. CDR3 in DNA: TGTGCCAGCAGCATCCTACTAGCGTACGAGCAGTACTTC. It is translated as CASSILLAYEQYF.

This clone was seen a few times. The chain employs TRBV5-1 and TRBJ1-2; TRBD1 matches at 10 bases. This CDR3 is 14 amino acids long. The V and J ends lost 4 bases and 2 bases, in that order; junction bases with no gene match: 2. Germline-derived CDR1 and CDR2 are SGHRS and YFSETQ. CDR3 region: CASSRTGGNYGYTF. The CDR3 DNA is TGCGCCAGCAGCCGGACAGGGGGAAACTATGGCTACACCTTC. Drawing the rest from reference TRBV5-1 and TRBJ1-2, the complete variable domain is KAGVTQTPRYLIKTRGQQVTLSCSPISGHRSVSWYQQTPGQGLQFLFEYFSETQRNKGNFPGRFSGRQFSNSRSEMNVSTLELGDSALYLCASSRTGGNYGYTFGSGTRLTVV.

This chain joins TRBV15 and TRBJ2-5; 7 bases are shared with TRBD1. The CDR3 contains 16 residues. The V and J ends lost 9 bases and 5 bases, in that order; junction bases with no gene match: 18. CDR1 and CDR2 from the germline V gene are LNHNV and YYDKDF (reference sequence). The CDR3 loop reads CATQRGRGGWGETQYF. The DNA of the CDR3 is TGTGCCACTCAGAGAGGGAGAGGGGGCTGGGGTGAGACCCAGTACTTC.

The chain carries TRBV21-1 and TRBJ2-5; the D call TRBD2 from the table was never checked on the DNA. TRBV21-1 counts as a pseudogene. The CDR3 has 14 amino acids. The CDR3 loop reads CASSKGLASKTQYF. For the CDR3, the DNA is TGTGCCAGCAGCAAGGGACTAGCGAGTAAGACCCAGTACTTC.

This clone appeared once. The chain couples TRBV4-1 to TRBJ2-7, with D unresolved. V was clipped by 0 bases and J by 13 bases, with 16 bases between them. Per the germline V gene, CDR1 is MGHRA and CDR2 is YSYEKL. The CDR3 contains 13 residues. The CDR3 coding sequence is TGCGCCAGCAGCCAAGATATCAGAACCAGAATTTACTTC. Translating gives CASSQDIRTRIYF.